These 10 T cell receptor beta chains were all obtained from the same sample, sequenced in a study of post-analysis software for immune sequencing data. Study-wide results and caveats: Patients used about 5 TRBV segments, including TRBV5-6, TRBV5-1 and TRBV20-1, more often than controls.

Which antigens these TCRs recognize remains unknown. Unique molecular identifiers were present in the TCR beta cDNA libraries. In TCRdb, the PCR reads were re-called with MiXCR into one record per CDR3 protein. The table lists roughly 730,000 distinct CDR3 sequences, around 27% of them singletons. The sample consisted of blood. The receptors here all came from a girl between 5 and 17 years old with multiple sclerosis.

This chain joins TRBV5-1 and TRBJ1-2; TRBD1 agrees at 7 bases. Germline V gene data show CDR1 as SGHRS and CDR2 as YFSETQ. With 4 bases clipped from V and 4 bases from J, the junction kept 10 bases outside the gene matches. This CDR3 is built from 15 residues. The CDR3 sequence: CASSQQTGRSYGYTF. The CDR3 coding sequence is TGCGCCAGCAGCCAGCAGACAGGGAGATCCTATGGCTACACCTTC. The variable domain in full, with the rest retrieved from reference TRBV5-1 and TRBJ1-2, is KAGVTQTPRYLIKTRGQQVTLSCSPISGHRSVSWYQQTPGQGLQFLFEYFSETQRNKGNFPGRFSGRQFSNSRSEMNVSTLELGDSALYLCASSQQTGRSYGYTFGSGTRLTVV.

In this sample, this clonotype turned up a few times. The chain uses TRBV7-2 and TRBJ2-5; 9 positions agree with TRBD1. The CDR3 has 14 residues. Germline V gene sequence: CDR1 SGHTA, CDR2 FQGNSA. After removal of 7 bases from V and 5 bases from J, the junction contained 8 bases not matched to a gene. The CDR3 region has the DNA TGTGCCAGCACCTACAGGGGGCTGGGTGAGACCCAGTACTTC. Translating gives CASTYRGLGETQYF. Complete variable domain (other parts from reference TRBV7-2 and TRBJ2-5): GAGVSQSPSNKVTEKGKDVELRCDPISGHTALYWYRQSLGQGLEFLIYFQGNSAPDKSGLPSDRFSAERTGGSVSTLTIQRTQQEDSAVYLCASTYRGLGETQYFGPGTRLLVL.

Points on this clonotype: A much larger clone lies a single base off, so this may be a read error. The chain has TRBV29-1 and TRBJ2-3, with 12 nucleotides matching TRBD2. The CDR3 is 15 residues long. Germline-derived CDR1 and CDR2 are SQVTM and ANQGSEA. The CDR3 reads CSAEPTSGSADAQYF. The DNA of the CDR3 is TGCAGCGCCGAACCGACTAGCGGGAGTGCAGATGCGCAGTATTTT.

The chain is built from TRBV20-1 and TRBJ2-1; D gene ambiguous. The CDR3 covers 14 residues. Germline V gives CDR1 DFQATT, CDR2 SNEGSKA (reference sequence). V lost 3 bases, J lost 4 bases, and 13 bases lay in between. CDR3 coding DNA: TGCAGTGCTAGTAAGGACCAACCGTACAATGAGCAGTTCTTC. Translating gives CSASKDQPYNEQFF.

This clonotype occurred a few times. This chain joins TRBV5-5 and TRBJ2-1; D possibly corresponds to TRBD1 (5 bases). The germline CDR1 and CDR2 sequences are SGHKS and YYEKEE (reference sequence). There are 15 residues in the CDR3. Trimming took 5 bases from V and 2 from J, leaving 14 bases between them. CDR3 sequence (DNA): TGTGCCAGCAGTTCCCAGGGTTCTCCCTACAATGAGCAGTTCTTC. It translates to CASSSQGSPYNEQFF. Together with reference TRBV5-5 and TRBJ2-1, the CDR3 gives the full variable domain: DAGVTQSPTHLIKTRGQQVTLRCSPISGHKSVSWYQQVLGQGPQFIFQYYEKEERGRGNFPDRFSARQFPNYSSELNVNALLLGDSALYLCASSSQGSPYNEQFFGPGTRLTVL.

This clonotype showed up just a few times. V is TRBV6-5 and J is TRBJ2-3, with TRBD1 identical over 10 bases. The CDR3 has 19 residues. The V segment lost 2 bases and the J segment 5 bases; nucleotides outside the gene matches: 16. Germline CDR1 and CDR2: MNHEY and SVGAGI. Here the CDR3 reads CASSYPGTGDRLEVDTQYF. The CDR3 coding sequence is TGTGCCAGCAGTTACCCAGGGACAGGGGACCGATTGGAGGTAGATACGCAGTATTTT.

This clonotype was observed a few times. The chain carries TRBV7-8 and TRBJ2-3, with TRBD2 identical over 10 bases. Germline V gene data show CDR1 as SGHVS and CDR2 as FQNEAQ. The length of the CDR3 is 15 residues. The V segment lost 3 bases and the J segment 4 bases; nucleotides outside the gene matches: 4. The DNA for the CDR3 is TGTGCCAGCAGCTTGTCCGGGACTAGCGCAGATACGCAGTATTTT. This sequence encodes CASSLSGTSADTQYF.

This clonotype came up many times. The chain employs TRBV7-2 and TRBJ2-7, with D perhaps matching TRBD1 or TRBD2 (5 bases each). CDR1 is SGHTA and CDR2 is FQGNSA in the germline V gene. Between the trimmed V and J ends, which lost 4 bases and 3 bases, there was a span of 16 bases. The CDR3 consists of 15 residues. Here the CDR3 reads CASSSDTPGNYEQYF. The CDR3 DNA sequence: TGTGCCAGCAGCTCGGACACCCCGGGGAACTACGAGCAGTACTTC.

The rearrangement joins TRBV7-7 to TRBJ2-1; D may be TRBD1 or TRBD2 (5 bases each). Germline values: CDR1 SSHAT, CDR2 FNYEAQ (reference sequence). Trimming pared 1 base from V and 10 bases from J, leaving 11 bases between. The CDR3 sequence is 13 residues long. The CDR3 DNA follows: TGTGCCAGCAGCTTAGAAATAGGGGACGAGCAGTTCTTC. It specifies CASSLEIGDEQFF.

The chain is built from TRBV29-1 and TRBJ2-1; 10 bases match TRBD2. CDR1 and CDR2 (germline): SQVTM, ANQGSEA. The CDR3 spans 13 residues. J lost 7 bases, V lost 7 bases, and 7 bases had no gene match. The DNA of the CDR3 is TGCAGCGGGGGGCTAGCGGGGGCTAATGAGCAGTTCTTC. Its protein product is CSGGLAGANEQFF.